Listed below are T cell receptor beta chains from one sample, sequenced in a study of shared clonotypes between healthy human individuals. Generated by immunoSEQ multiplex PCR, the TCRdb table keeps only in-frame clones and is missing some. The table has about 2.4 million clones, 80% to 95% seen once. The sequenced sample was naive CD4+ T cells from PBMCs. The source of these receptors is a man aged 18 to 30 in good health. Some clones in this sample may be carry-over from other donors' samples. Each CDR3 is given with its conserved first and last residue. Each record gives: J gene, D gene, clone size, V gene, CDR3 protein, CDR3 DNA. D genes are given only for firm matches. A clone size is listed for some rows: how often the clone was seen (once, few, many), or a class if it is expanded.

j_gene: TRBJ2-5; d_gene: NA; abundance: NA; v_gene: TRBV7-3; CDR3aa: CASAAGPQETQYF; CDR3nt: TGTGCCAGCGCTGCGGGACCCCAAGAGACCCAGTACTTC
j_gene: TRBJ1-1; d_gene: NA; abundance: few; v_gene: TRBV29-1; CDR3aa: CSVDGPTEAFF; CDR3nt: TGCAGCGTTGATGGGCCCACTGAAGCTTTCTTT
j_gene: TRBJ2-7; d_gene: TRBD2; abundance: NA; v_gene: TRBV7-2; CDR3aa: CASTPRTSGRAYEQYF; CDR3nt: TGTGCCAGCACCCCGAGGACTAGCGGGAGGGCTTACGAGCAGTACTTC
j_gene: TRBJ2-3; d_gene: NA; abundance: NA; v_gene: TRBV14; CDR3aa: CASSPGMAGPTTDTQYF; CDR3nt: TGTGCCAGCAGCCCAGGGATGGCGGGGCCCACCACAGATACGCAGTATTTT
j_gene: TRBJ2-7; d_gene: NA; abundance: NA; v_gene: TRBV18; CDR3aa: CASSPPGIPYEQYF; CDR3nt: TGTGCCAGCTCCCCACCGGGAATTCCCTACGAGCAGTACTTC
j_gene: TRBJ2-7; d_gene: TRBD2; abundance: once; v_gene: TRBV28; CDR3aa: CASTTSGRGYEQYF; CDR3nt: TGTGCCAGCACCACTAGCGGGAGAGGCTACGAGCAGTACTTC
j_gene: TRBJ2-3; d_gene: TRBD2; abundance: NA; v_gene: TRBV10-1; CDR3aa: CASRPSGPSTDTQYF; CDR3nt: TGCGCCAGCAGGCCTAGCGGGCCTAGCACAGATACGCAGTATTTT
j_gene: TRBJ2-1; d_gene: NA; abundance: NA; v_gene: TRBV21-1; CDR3aa: CASRAGRIEQFF; CDR3nt: TGTGCCAGCCGCGCAGGGAGAATTGAGCAGTTCTTC
j_gene: TRBJ2-5; d_gene: TRBD1; abundance: NA; v_gene: TRBV5-1; CDR3aa: CASSRDPPGGGQETQYF; CDR3nt: TGCGCCAGCAGCCGGGACCCCCCAGGGGGCGGACAAGAGACCCAGTACTTC
j_gene: TRBJ1-2; d_gene: NA; abundance: NA; v_gene: TRBV6-5; CDR3aa: CASSYRAGYGYTF; CDR3nt: TGTGCCAGCAGTTACAGGGCGGGCTATGGCTACACCTTC
j_gene: TRBJ2-4; d_gene: TRBD1; abundance: NA; v_gene: TRBV19; CDR3aa: CASRTTGLANIQYF; CDR3nt: TGTGCCAGCCGCACGACAGGGTTGGCAAACATTCAGTACTTC
j_gene: TRBJ1-2; d_gene: TRBD1; abundance: NA; v_gene: TRBV6-5; CDR3aa: CASSYRDRGHGYTF; CDR3nt: TGTGCCAGCAGTTACCGGGACAGGGGGCATGGCTACACCTTC
j_gene: TRBJ2-2; d_gene: TRBD1; abundance: NA; v_gene: TRBV2; CDR3aa: CAKAPGQHTGELFF; CDR3nt: TGTGCCAAAGCCCCGGGACAGCACACCGGGGAGCTGTTTTTT
j_gene: TRBJ2-1; d_gene: TRBD2; abundance: NA; v_gene: TRBV9; CDR3aa: CASSVGAGGVLNEQFF; CDR3nt: TGTGCCAGCAGCGTAGGGGCGGGAGGAGTGTTGAATGAGCAGTTCTTC
j_gene: TRBJ2-5; d_gene: NA; abundance: NA; v_gene: TRBV15; CDR3aa: CATSKGEGMETQYF; CDR3nt: TGTGCCACCAGCAAGGGAGAGGGCATGGAGACCCAGTACTTC
j_gene: TRBJ1-4; d_gene: NA; abundance: NA; v_gene: TRBV5-1; CDR3aa: CASSWQGPNEKLFF; CDR3nt: TGCGCCAGCAGTTGGCAGGGACCTAATGAAAAACTGTTTTTT
j_gene: TRBJ1-1; d_gene: TRBD1; abundance: NA; v_gene: TRBV20-1; CDR3aa: CSAKQGAMAFF; CDR3nt: TGCAGTGCTAAACAGGGGGCCATGGCTTTCTTT
j_gene: TRBJ1-1; d_gene: TRBD1; abundance: once; v_gene: TRBV15; CDR3aa: CATSRDRDRETEAFF; CDR3nt: TGTGCCACCAGCAGGGACAGGGATCGAGAAACTGAAGCTTTCTTT
j_gene: TRBJ1-3; d_gene: NA; abundance: NA; v_gene: TRBV11-3; CDR3aa: CASSFGQVSGNTIYF; CDR3nt: TGTGCCAGCAGCTTCGGGCAAGTCTCTGGAAACACCATATATTTT
j_gene: TRBJ1-1; d_gene: NA; abundance: NA; v_gene: TRBV5-4; CDR3aa: CASSQTGYTEAFF; CDR3nt: TGTGCCAGCAGCCAAACAGGTTACACTGAAGCTTTCTTT
j_gene: TRBJ1-4; d_gene: TRBD1; abundance: NA; v_gene: TRBV5-1; CDR3aa: CASSLTGDRSEKLFF; CDR3nt: TGCGCCAGCAGCTTGACAGGGGATCGAAGTGAAAAACTGTTTTTT
j_gene: TRBJ1-6; d_gene: NA; abundance: NA; v_gene: TRBV7-2; CDR3aa: CASSPPGAPLHF; CDR3nt: TGTGCCAGCAGCCCCCCCGGTGCACCCCTCCACTTT
j_gene: TRBJ1-2; d_gene: NA; abundance: NA; v_gene: TRBV28; CDR3aa: CASSFLDETGGYTF; CDR3nt: TGTGCCAGCAGTTTCCTCGACGAGACAGGAGGCTACACCTTC
j_gene: TRBJ1-3; d_gene: NA; abundance: NA; v_gene: TRBV19; CDR3aa: CASSNTISGNTIYF; CDR3nt: TGTGCCAGTAGTAATACGATCTCTGGAAACACCATATATTTT
j_gene: TRBJ1-2; d_gene: TRBD1; abundance: few; v_gene: TRBV18; CDR3aa: CASSAGTADGYTF; CDR3nt: TGTGCCAGCTCCGCAGGGACAGCCGATGGCTACACCTTC
j_gene: TRBJ2-3; d_gene: TRBD2; abundance: NA; v_gene: TRBV5-1; CDR3aa: CASSFTSGGSTDTQYF; CDR3nt: TGCGCCAGCAGTTTTACTAGCGGGGGGAGCACAGATACGCAGTATTTT
j_gene: TRBJ1-4; d_gene: NA; abundance: NA; v_gene: TRBV5-4; CDR3aa: CASSLSGRFNEKLFF; CDR3nt: TGTGCCAGCAGCTTGAGTGGGCGGTTTAATGAAAAACTGTTTTTT
j_gene: TRBJ2-1; d_gene: NA; abundance: NA; v_gene: TRBV18; CDR3aa: CASSPATTRDNEQFF; CDR3nt: TGTGCCAGCTCACCAGCGACAACTAGGGACAATGAGCAGTTCTTC
j_gene: TRBJ2-7; d_gene: NA; abundance: NA; v_gene: TRBV6-5; CDR3aa: CASSSEAGDHEQYF; CDR3nt: TGTGCCAGCAGCTCGGAGGCAGGGGACCACGAGCAGTACTTC
j_gene: TRBJ1-2; d_gene: NA; abundance: NA; v_gene: TRBV9; CDR3aa: CASSGVVATPVGGYTF; CDR3nt: TGTGCCAGCAGCGGAGTGGTGGCCACCCCGGTGGGTGGCTACACCTTC
j_gene: TRBJ2-7; d_gene: TRBD2; abundance: once; v_gene: TRBV7-2; CDR3aa: CASSLGLADYYEQYF; CDR3nt: TGTGCCAGCAGCTTAGGACTAGCGGATTACTACGAGCAGTACTTC
j_gene: TRBJ2-3; d_gene: TRBD2; abundance: NA; v_gene: TRBV5-1; CDR3aa: CASSFLGLAGDFTDTQYF; CDR3nt: TGCGCCAGCAGCTTCCTCGGACTAGCGGGCGACTTCACAGATACGCAGTATTTT
j_gene: TRBJ2-2; d_gene: NA; abundance: NA; v_gene: TRBV11-1; CDR3aa: CASSPPSGELFF; CDR3nt: TGTGCCAGCAGCCCCCCGTCCGGGGAGCTGTTTTTT
j_gene: TRBJ2-7; d_gene: NA; abundance: once; v_gene: TRBV6-6; CDR3aa: CASSYVRSLEQYF; CDR3nt: TGTGCCAGCAGTTACGTCCGCTCGCTAGAGCAGTACTTC
j_gene: TRBJ2-7; d_gene: NA; abundance: NA; v_gene: TRBV6-6; CDR3aa: CASSYPSGRSYEQYF; CDR3nt: TGTGCCAGCAGTTACCCCTCGGGGAGATCCTACGAGCAGTACTTC
j_gene: TRBJ2-3; d_gene: TRBD2; abundance: once; v_gene: TRBV2; CDR3aa: CASSEFSGGADTQYF; CDR3nt: TGTGCCAGCAGTGAGTTCTCGGGGGGAGCAGATACGCAGTATTTT
j_gene: TRBJ2-3; d_gene: NA; abundance: once; v_gene: TRBV5-1; CDR3aa: CASKAGRTDTQYF; CDR3nt: TGCGCCAGCAAGGCGGGACGCACAGATACGCAGTATTTT
j_gene: TRBJ1-5; d_gene: NA; abundance: NA; v_gene: TRBV28; CDR3aa: CASSLGRQPQHF; CDR3nt: TGTGCCAGCAGTTTAGGGCGTCAGCCCCAGCATTTT
j_gene: TRBJ1-2; d_gene: TRBD1; abundance: NA; v_gene: TRBV30; CDR3aa: CAWIPRQGRAHNF; CDR3nt: TGTGCCTGGATACCTCGACAGGGGAGGGCACATAACTTC
j_gene: TRBJ2-7; d_gene: TRBD2; abundance: NA; v_gene: TRBV5-1; CDR3aa: CASSPYTTLTSGRNYEQYF; CDR3nt: TGCGCCAGCAGCCCCTATACAACCTTGACTAGCGGGAGAAACTACGAGCAGTACTTC
j_gene: TRBJ1-5; d_gene: NA; abundance: NA; v_gene: TRBV28; CDR3aa: CASSLGGAGNQPQHF; CDR3nt: TGTGCCAGCAGTTTAGGAGGGGCTGGCAATCAGCCCCAGCATTTT
j_gene: TRBJ2-3; d_gene: NA; abundance: NA; v_gene: TRBV7-8; CDR3aa: CASSLQTDTQYF; CDR3nt: TGTGCCAGCAGCTTACAGACAGATACGCAGTATTTT
j_gene: TRBJ1-4; d_gene: NA; abundance: NA; v_gene: TRBV19; CDR3aa: CASSIGGTVNEKLFF; CDR3nt: TGTGCCAGTAGTATCGGGGGAACGGTGAATGAAAAACTGTTTTTT
j_gene: TRBJ2-1; d_gene: NA; abundance: NA; v_gene: TRBV9; CDR3aa: CASSVAVTEQFF; CDR3nt: TGTGCCAGCAGCGTAGCTGTTACTGAGCAGTTCTTC
j_gene: TRBJ2-7; d_gene: NA; abundance: NA; v_gene: TRBV14; CDR3aa: CASSVTFRGGGAEQYF; CDR3nt: TGTGCCAGCAGCGTTACCTTCCGGGGAGGGGGAGCCGAGCAGTACTTC
j_gene: TRBJ2-2; d_gene: TRBD2; abundance: NA; v_gene: TRBV9; CDR3aa: CASSVYQGLAGGGGELFF; CDR3nt: TGTGCCAGCAGCGTCTACCAGGGACTAGCGGGAGGTGGCGGGGAGCTGTTTTTT
j_gene: TRBJ2-5; d_gene: NA; abundance: NA; v_gene: TRBV5-1; CDR3aa: CASSLFGRQETQYF; CDR3nt: TGCGCCAGCAGCTTGTTTGGCCGGCAAGAGACCCAGTACTTC
j_gene: TRBJ2-5; d_gene: TRBD2; abundance: NA; v_gene: TRBV7-3; CDR3aa: CASSRGLAGETQYF; CDR3nt: TGTGCCAGCAGCCGAGGGCTAGCGGGAGAGACCCAGTACTTC
j_gene: TRBJ2-2; d_gene: NA; abundance: NA; v_gene: TRBV2; CDR3aa: CASRARAETGELFF; CDR3nt: TGTGCCAGCAGGGCGAGGGCTGAAACCGGGGAGCTGTTTTTT
j_gene: TRBJ2-7; d_gene: NA; abundance: NA; v_gene: TRBV19; CDR3aa: CASSISDTSFYEQYF; CDR3nt: TGTGCCAGTAGTATATCCGACACCTCGTTTTACGAGCAGTACTTC